This TCR beta chain was observed in a study of control samples from healthy donors and cancer patients. Here immunoSEQ multiplex PCR was the method, and the copy in TCRdb shows in-frame clones only, minus some. Here the sample spans some 210,000 clones, approximately 90% being singletons. CDR1 is MNHEY, CDR2 SVGAGI, per germline. This CDR3 spans 13 amino acids. Between the trimmed V and J ends, which lost 7 bases and 9 bases, there was a span of 13 bases. This clone turned up a few times. The sequenced sample consisted of blood. This receptor was obtained from a man younger than 45 in good health. V usage is TRBV6-5 and J usage is TRBJ1-6, with a weak D call TRBD1 (6 bases). The DNA of the CDR3 is TGTGCCAGCACCCACGAGGGGGGTTCACCCCTCCACTTT. It encodes CASTHEGGSPLHF.